This TCR beta chain comes out of a study of blood T cell repertoires in COVID-19. About the study: Specimens from acute and convalescent COVID-19 originated in the United States, Italy and Spain. From T cells, B-cell-depleted T cells, or PBMCs came the material, which was cDNA or gDNA.

This CDR3 is 13 amino acids long. CDR1 and CDR2 (germline): SNHLY, FYNNEI. V lost 3 bases and J lost 2, with 7 bases in between. In the original analysis: Nucleated cell counts were estimated from reference gene primer amplification. Some clones are missing from TCRdb's copy, which holds only in-frame ones; the method was immunoSEQ multiplex PCR. That table is the source of V, J and clone size, and D and trimming were worked out from the DNA. The sample carries 100,000 to 150,000 clones, just under 80% recorded once. Sequencing used peripheral blood. V gene TRBV2 combines with J gene TRBJ2-5, with a possible D match to TRBD1 (5 bases). This sequence was found in a human donor in a cohort sampled during active COVID-19. CDR3 residues: CASSDSGQETQYF. Written as DNA, the CDR3 is TGTGCCAGCAGTGATTCAGGGCAAGAGACCCAGTACTTC.